Each of the 31 T cell receptor beta chains below was sequenced from the same sample in a study of control samples from healthy donors and cancer patients. Using immunoSEQ multiplex PCR, the repertoire was profiled, and TCRdb retains in-frame clones only, with some absent. The sample records some 120,000 clones, nearly 95% being singletons. The sequencing input was blood. The receptors derive from a man aged 25 to 40 in good health.

The rearrangement joins TRBV6-5 to TRBJ1-2; D unresolved. The germline gives CDR1 MNHEY, CDR2 SVGAGI. The CDR3 runs to 14 residues. V lost 5 bases and J lost 5, with 15 bases in between. CDR3 DNA: TGTGCCAGCAGTCCCCAAGACATTATTTATGGCTACACCTTC. Translating gives CASSPQDIIYGYTF.

The genes are TRBV6-2 or TRBV6-3 and TRBJ1-2; maybe TRBD1 (6 bases). V was clipped by 5 bases and J by 4 bases, with 8 bases between them. CDR1 MNHEY and CDR2 SVGEGT come from the germline V gene. This CDR3 is built from 12 residues. CDR3 in DNA: TGTGCCAGCAGTGTGGACAGCTATGGCTACACCTTC. Its translation: CASSVDSYGYTF.

The count of this clone is one. This chain uses TRBV30 with TRBJ1-6; the D gene is possibly TRBD1 (5 bases). Germline V lookup: CDR1 GTSNPN, CDR2 SVGIG (reference sequence). V lost 4 bases and J lost 10, with 14 bases in between. This CDR3 region has 13 residues. The DNA of the CDR3 is TGTGCCTGGACGCGGGGGGTTAGATCACCCCTCCACTTT. Amino acids: CAWTRGVRSPLHF.

The chain carries TRBV18 and TRBJ1-2, with 10 positions matching TRBD1. This CDR3 region has 16 residues. Germline loops: CDR1 KGHSH, CDR2 LQKENI. Germline trimming cut 2 bases from V and 2 bases from J; bases unmatched to any gene: 5. CDR3 nucleotide sequence: TGTGCCAGCTCACCAGGACAGGGGGAGAGGAACTATGGCTACACCTTC. Translating gives CASSPGQGERNYGYTF.

The rearrangement uses TRBV29-1 and TRBJ2-1; 15 bases are shared with TRBD2. The V segment lost 7 bases and the J segment 2 bases; nucleotides outside the gene matches: 3. The CDR3 consists of 15 residues. CDR1 and CDR2 from the germline V gene are SQVTM and ANQGSEA. CDR3 protein: CSARTSGGAYNEQFF. CDR3 nucleotide sequence: TGCAGCGCCCGGACTAGCGGGGGGGCCTACAATGAGCAGTTCTTC.

This clone was detected a few times. This chain links TRBV19 with TRBJ2-3; D perhaps matches TRBD1 (5 bases). The CDR3 totals 13 residues. V was cut by 8 bases and J by 1 base, with 10 bases left in between. Germline-derived CDR1 and CDR2 are LNHDA and SQIVND (reference sequence). CDR3 residues: CASEGVRTDTQYF. The DNA of the CDR3 is TGTGCCAGTGAAGGGGTGCGCACAGATACGCAGTATTTT.

V is TRBV5-4 and J is TRBJ2-7; TRBD1 might be the D (5 bases). The germline V and J ends were trimmed by 3 bases and 4 bases, with 17 bases remaining between them. In germline, CDR1 is SGHNT, CDR2 YYREEE (reference sequence). The CDR3 runs 15 residues. The CDR3 DNA is TGTGCCAGCAGCTACGACAGTACATCTTGGTACGAGCAGTACTTC. This gives the protein CASSYDSTSWYEQYF.

The rearrangement links TRBV5-5 to TRBJ2-7, with a weak D call TRBD2 (5 bases). The CDR3 extends over 12 amino acids. The V gene's germline CDR1 is SGHKS and CDR2 YYEKEE (reference sequence). The V end was cut by 0 bases, the J end by 7 bases, with 8 bases between. The CDR3 sequence is CASSLAGGEQYV. CDR3 DNA sequence: TGTGCCAGCAGCTTGGCAGGCGGGGAGCAGTACGTC.

This chain joins TRBV10-3 and TRBJ1-2; the match to TRBD1 covers 7 bases. Germline V gene lookup returns CDR1 ENHRY and CDR2 SYGVKD. The CDR3 extends over 13 amino acids. The J segment lost 8 bases and the V segment lost 4 bases, leaving 7 bases of the junction unmatched. Here the CDR3 reads CAISADRVGGYTF. The CDR3 DNA reads as TGTGCCATCAGTGCCGACAGGGTAGGAGGCTACACCTTC.

The chain uses TRBV7-9 and TRBJ2-2; D is unclear. The CDR3 runs 14 residues. Germline loops: CDR1 SEHNR, CDR2 FQNEAQ (reference sequence). The ends were cut back, 5 bases at V and 1 base at J, with 8 bases in the middle. The CDR3 region has the DNA TGTGCCAGCAGCAGGGCGGTGAACACCGGGGAGCTGTTTTTT. It yields the protein CASSRAVNTGELFF.

This chain links TRBV13 with TRBJ1-3; 7 bases fit TRBD1. Germline V CDR1 and CDR2: PRHDT, FYEKMQ (reference sequence). J was trimmed by 6 bases and V by 3 bases; bases with no gene match: 8. The CDR3 length is 15 residues. The CDR3 region is CASSLTGQGENTIYF. DNA for the CDR3: TGTGCCAGCAGCTTGACAGGGCAGGGTGAAAACACCATATATTTT.

The chain links TRBV28 to TRBJ1-1, with D hard to call. Germline lookup yields CDR1 MDHEN and CDR2 SYDVKM. V was pared by 5 bases and J by 0 bases, with 4 bases between. CDR3 length: 12 residues. Here the CDR3 reads CASSTLNTEAFF. The CDR3 region has the DNA TGTGCCAGCAGTACTTTGAACACTGAAGCTTTCTTT. The variable domain in full, completed from reference TRBV28 and TRBJ1-1, reads DVKVTQSSRYLVKRTGEKVFLECVQDMDHENMFWYRQDPGLGLRLIYFSYDVKMKEKGDIPEGYSVSREKKERFSLILESASTNQTSMYLCASSTLNTEAFFGQGTRLTVV.

The chain recombines TRBV6-6 with TRBJ1-5; D might be TRBD1 (5 bases). Germline CDR1 is MNHNY and CDR2 is SVGAGI (reference sequence). V lost 7 bases, J lost 4 bases, and 17 bases lay in between. There are 15 residues in the CDR3. The CDR3 here is CASTNPGGGNQPQHF. In DNA form, the CDR3 reads TGTGCCAGCACTAACCCCGGGGGGGGGAATCAGCCCCAGCATTTT.

V and J are TRBV24-1 and TRBJ2-5; the match to TRBD1 covers 11 bases. This CDR3 is built from 15 residues. CDR1 is KGHDR, CDR2 SFDVKD, per germline. The ends lost 4 bases at V and 4 bases at J; junction bases unmatched: 4. For the CDR3, the DNA is TGTGCCACCAGTGACCGGGGACAGGGGGGAGAGACCCAGTACTTC. It translates to CATSDRGQGGETQYF.

This clone was counted a few times. The chain couples TRBV7-8 to TRBJ2-3, with 8 positions matching TRBD1. The CDR3 consists of 14 residues. The trim removed 6 bases at V and 5 bases at J, leaving 7 bases unmatched. The germline V gene encodes CDR1 SGHVS and CDR2 FQNEAQ. The CDR3 loop is CASSSGQGGDTQYF. CDR3 coding DNA: TGTGCCAGCAGTTCAGGACAGGGTGGAGATACGCAGTATTTT.

For the CDR3, the DNA is TGTGCCAGCAGTTACTCCCGGGACCTCAGAGGGGGAAACACCATATATTTT. Amino acid sequence: CASSYSRDLRGGNTIYF. The chain links TRBV28 to TRBJ1-3, with D possibly TRBD1 on 5 matching bases. V dropped 4 bases and J dropped 4 bases, with 20 bases sitting between them. The CDR3 contains 17 residues. Germline CDR1 is MDHEN and CDR2 is SYDVKM.

The chain recombines TRBV6-5 with TRBJ2-6; D call uncertain. Germline V lookup: CDR1 MNHEY, CDR2 SVGAGI. This CDR3 spans 12 amino acids. V was clipped by 8 bases and J by 12 bases, with 14 bases between them. CDR3 residues: CASFLGKGVLTF. The CDR3 region has the DNA TGTGCCAGCTTCCTGGGCAAGGGCGTCCTGACTTTC.

The chain combines TRBV10-3 with TRBJ1-1; D is ambiguous. There are 14 residues in the CDR3. Trimming stripped 3 bases from V and 1 base from J, with 9 bases between. CDR1 is ENHRY and CDR2 is SYGVKD in the germline V gene. The CDR3 loop reads CAISETRTNTEAFF. The CDR3 DNA reads TGTGCCATCAGTGAAACGAGGACGAACACTGAAGCTTTCTTT.

The chain combines TRBV6-1 with TRBJ2-4; 7 nucleotides match TRBD2. Germline assignment: CDR1 MNHNS and CDR2 SASEGT. V lost 3 bases, J lost 4 bases, and 9 bases stayed unmatched. The CDR3 is made up of 16 amino acids. CDR3 in amino acids: CASSEGLAVPKNIQYF. The CDR3 DNA is TGTGCCAGCAGTGAGGGGCTAGCGGTCCCGAAAAACATTCAGTACTTC.

The rearrangement uses TRBV5-1 and TRBJ1-1, with 7 bases identical to TRBD1. V lost 4 bases and J lost 4; bases outside the gene matches: 7. Germline V gene lookup returns CDR1 SGHRS and CDR2 YFSETQ. CDR3 length equals 14 residues. The DNA for the CDR3 is TGCGCCAGCAGCGGACAGGTTCGTGGCACTGAAGCTTTCTTT. Protein sequence: CASSGQVRGTEAFF. Variable domain in full (rest from reference TRBV5-1 and TRBJ1-1): KAGVTQTPRYLIKTRGQQVTLSCSPISGHRSVSWYQQTPGQGLQFLFEYFSETQRNKGNFPGRFSGRQFSNSRSEMNVSTLELGDSALYLCASSGQVRGTEAFFGQGTRLTVV.

This chain joins TRBV4-1 and TRBJ1-5, with 8 bases fitting TRBD1. Germline values: CDR1 MGHRA, CDR2 YSYEKL. V dropped 2 bases and J dropped 7; count of bases not matched to a gene: 7. The CDR3 covers 15 residues. The CDR3 nucleotides are TGCGCCAGCAGCCAAAACAGGGGGTATCAGCAGCCCCAGCATTTT. Its protein product is CASSQNRGYQQPQHF.

The J gene is TRBJ2-1, the V gene TRBV29-1; 7 bases are a match to TRBD2. The germline V gene encodes CDR1 SQVTM and CDR2 ANQGSEA. The V segment lost 7 bases and the J segment 0 bases; nucleotides outside the gene matches: 15. This CDR3 has 17 residues. CDR3 region: CSAFPPLASSSYNEQFF. Here the CDR3 DNA reads TGCAGCGCTTTTCCCCCACTAGCGTCCAGCTCCTACAATGAGCAGTTCTTC.

J is TRBJ1-4 and V is TRBV5-1; D not certain. Germline V gene lookup returns CDR1 SGHRS and CDR2 YFSETQ. CDR3 length: 14 residues. V was pared by 7 bases and J by 0 bases, with 10 bases between. In nucleotides, the CDR3 is TGCGCCAGCTCCTCAGGAGCAACTAATGAAAAACTGTTTTTT. Translated: CASSSGATNEKLFF.

V and J are TRBV6-5 and TRBJ1-4; D gene uncertain. This CDR3 region has 11 residues. The V gene lost 8 bases and the J gene lost 8 bases, with 9 bases spanning the gap. Germline CDR1 reads MNHEY; CDR2 reads SVGAGI. Written as DNA, the CDR3 is TGTGCCAGCCTCCGGGGAGAAAAACTGTTTTTT. Protein product: CASLRGEKLFF.

This clone appeared a single time. The chain employs TRBV5-4 and TRBJ1-2, with TRBD1 as a possible D gene (5 bases). Germline V gene sequence: CDR1 SGHNT, CDR2 YYREEE (reference sequence). This CDR3 region has 14 residues. V lost 4 bases, J lost 9 bases, and 19 bases lay in between. CDR3 sequence: CASSTLGVDGSYTF. The CDR3 region has the DNA TGTGCCAGCAGCACTTTGGGGGTGGACGGGAGCTACACCTTC.

The rearrangement uses TRBV10-3 and TRBJ1-1; possible D gene TRBD1, 5 bases. Trimming removed 7 bases at V and 3 bases at J, with 15 bases between. Germline values: CDR1 ENHRY, CDR2 SYGVKD. The length of the CDR3 is 14 residues. The CDR3 DNA reads as TGTGCCATCACGCTCGGCGGGGGAGACACTGAAGCTTTCTTT. Encoded protein: CAITLGGGDTEAFF.

The rearrangement uses TRBV6-5 and TRBJ1-1, with D perhaps matching TRBD1 (5 bases). The CDR3 sequence is 15 residues long. V lost 8 bases to trimming and J lost 1 base, with 17 bases between them. Germline V gene sequence: CDR1 MNHEY, CDR2 SVGAGI. The CDR3 DNA sequence: TGTGCCAGCCGGACATACCTTGAGGAGAACACTGAAGCTTTCTTT. Its protein product is CASRTYLEENTEAFF.

This chain connects TRBV28 to TRBJ2-1; D not resolved. The germline V gene has CDR1 MDHEN and CDR2 SYDVKM. V was cut by 6 bases and J by 7 bases, with 10 bases left in between. CDR3 length: 12 residues. Written as DNA, the CDR3 is TGTGCCAGCAGCCGGGTCGGGAATGAGCAGTTCTTC. This translates into CASSRVGNEQFF.

The chain employs TRBV9 and TRBJ2-7; weak D call: TRBD1 (7 bases). The ends were cut back, 3 bases at V and 3 bases at J, with 13 bases in the middle. The CDR3 is 14 amino acids. Per the germline V gene, CDR1 is SGDLS and CDR2 is YYNGEE. The CDR3 region has the DNA TGTGCCAGCAGCGGCGGGACAGAAGACTACGAGCAGTACTTC. Translated: CASSGGTEDYEQYF.

The rearrangement uses TRBV19 and TRBJ1-2; TRBD1 might be the D (5 bases). Trimming removed 8 bases from V and 4 bases from J, with 17 bases in between. The CDR3 is made up of 14 amino acids. Looked up from germline, CDR1 is LNHDA and CDR2 is SQIVND (reference sequence). CDR3 bases: TGTGCCAGTCGGCTCACTGGGGACCCCTATGGCTACACCTTC. Encoded protein: CASRLTGDPYGYTF.

This sequence joins TRBV4-1 and TRBJ1-2, with D possibly matching TRBD1 (5 bases). V was trimmed by 0 bases and J by 7 bases, leaving 15 bases between them. This CDR3 region has 15 residues. The germline V gene has CDR1 MGHRA and CDR2 YSYEKL. The CDR3 nucleotides are TGCGCCAGCAGCCAAGATGACGGGGGTGGGGGTGGCTACACCTTC. It codes for CASSQDDGGGGGYTF.